These T cell receptor beta chains were read from a single sample in a study of blood T cell repertoires in COVID-19. The repertoire was sequenced with immunoSEQ multiplex PCR; TCRdb's copy has only in-frame clones and lacks some. The sample includes approximately 310,000 clones, 70% to 90% of them seen just once. Sequenced input: PBMCs or T cells enriched from blood (not recorded which). All receptors derive from a man between 25 and 39 years old who had recovered from COVID-19. Both conserved end residues are part of each CDR3. A D gene is named only where the DNA matches it firmly. Clone size is not always given. Where it is, it says once, few, many or a class for expanded clones.

cdr3_length	v_call	j_call	d_call	clone_size	cdr3_nt	cdr3_aa
15	TRBV27	TRBJ1-5	.	.	TGTGCCAGCAGTTCAGGGACTCTTAGCAATCAGCCCCAGCATTTT	CASSSGTLSNQPQHF
11	TRBV12-3/TRBV12-4	TRBJ1-6	TRBD1	.	TGTGCCAGCAACTCAGGGGGACCCCTCCACTTT	CASNSGGPLHF
14	TRBV3-1/TRBV3-2	TRBJ1-1	.	.	TGTGCCAGCAGCCAAGTAATGCGACAAGGAGAAGCTTTCTTT	CASSQVMRQGEAFF
15	TRBV5-1	TRBJ2-1	TRBD2	few	TGCGCCAGCAGCCCGGGACTAGCGGGGGAGGGGGAGCAGTTCTTC	CASSPGLAGEGEQFF
21	TRBV12-2	TRBJ2-5	.	few	TGTGCAAGTCGCTTAGAGGAAGGGCTACTAGCGGGGGCCTTCGAAAGGGAGACCCAGTACTTC	CASRLEEGLLAGAFERETQYF
15	TRBV4-1	TRBJ1-2	TRBD1	.	TGCGCCAGCAGCCTAGGGACAGGGGTTAACTATGGCTACACCTTC	CASSLGTGVNYGYTF
15	TRBV5-1	TRBJ1-1	.	.	TGCGCCAGCAGCACCCGGGGGTTAGGGAACACTGAAGCTTTCTTT	CASSTRGLGNTEAFF
15	TRBV7-2	TRBJ1-6	TRBD1	.	TGTGCCAGCAGCTCAAGACAGGGAAGGAGGTCACCCCTCCACTTT	CASSSRQGRRSPLHF
15	TRBV4-1	TRBJ1-2	.	.	TGCGCCAGCAGCCAAGATCAGGGATCCATGCGTGGCTACACCTTC	CASSQDQGSMRGYTF
13	TRBV19	TRBJ1-2	.	once	TGTGCCAGTAACGTCCGATACGGCTATGGCTACACCTTC	CASNVRYGYGYTF
15	TRBV4-3	TRBJ1-2	.	.	TGCGCCAGCAGCCAAGATCGGGGAATCGACTATGGCTACACCTTC	CASSQDRGIDYGYTF
13	TRBV12-3/TRBV12-4	TRBJ1-1	.	.	TGTGCCAGCAGTTTAGCGATCGGTACTGAAGCTTTCTTT	CASSLAIGTEAFF
14	TRBV3-1/TRBV3-2	TRBJ2-1	TRBD2	.	TGTGCCAGCAGAAACGGGGGGGCGGGAAATGAGCAGTTCTTC	CASRNGGAGNEQFF
15	TRBV27	TRBJ2-7	TRBD1	.	TGTGCCAGCAGTTTATGGGGGACAGGGGTAAACGAGCAGTACTTC	CASSLWGTGVNEQYF
13	TRBV30	TRBJ1-1	.	.	TGTGCCTGGACGTTATCAGGGAGGTCGGAAGCTTTCTTT	CAWTLSGRSEAFF
14	TRBV30	TRBJ1-2	TRBD1	.	TGTGCCTGGAGAATGTGGGACAGACACTATGGCTACACCTTC	CAWRMWDRHYGYTF
16	TRBV10-3	TRBJ1-1	TRBD1	.	TGTGCCATCAGTGAGGGAAGGACAGGGAGAAACACTGAAGCTTTCTTT	CAISEGRTGRNTEAFF
19	TRBV11-3	TRBJ1-2	TRBD1	.	TGTGCCAGCAGCTTAAACACCGGGACAGGGGGCATTGGGGTTTTCGGCTACACCTTC	CASSLNTGTGGIGVFGYTF
13	TRBV29-1	TRBJ1-2	TRBD1	few	TGCAGCGCCGGGACAGGGTCTAACTATGGCTACACCTTC	CSAGTGSNYGYTF
13	TRBV30	TRBJ1-2	.	.	TGTGCCTGGACCACCTTTCCCGGTGATGGCTACACCTTC	CAWTTFPGDGYTF
14	TRBV11-2	TRBJ1-5	.	few	TGTGCCAGCAGCCTGGGCTTAGATAATCAGCCCCAGCATTTT	CASSLGLDNQPQHF
15	TRBV10-3	TRBJ1-2	TRBD1	.	TGTGCCATCAGGGGACAGGGGGCGTCAGACTATGGCTACACCTTC	CAIRGQGASDYGYTF
14	TRBV5-1	TRBJ1-1	.	.	TGCGCCAGCAGCATCGGACAGACGAACACTGAAGCTTTCTTT	CASSIGQTNTEAFF
15	TRBV5-5	TRBJ2-2	.	.	TGTGCCAGCAGCTTGGTATCGGGGGTTAGCGGGGAGCTGTTTTTT	CASSLVSGVSGELFF
14	TRBV18	TRBJ2-1	.	.	TGTGCCAGCTCACCCACACGCTCCTACAATGAGCAGTTCTTC	CASSPTRSYNEQFF
15	TRBV6-4	TRBJ2-3	TRBD2	once	TGTGCCAGCAGTGTGAAGCGGGGGGCTTTGGATACGCAGTATTTT	CASSVKRGALDTQYF
14	TRBV14	TRBJ2-7	.	.	TGTGCCAGCAGCCCCAGGGTATTCGGGTCCGAGCAGTACTTC	CASSPRVFGSEQYF
14	TRBV11-1	TRBJ2-7	.	.	TGTGCCAGCAGCTTAGTACGGAGCTCCTACGAGCAGTACTTC	CASSLVRSSYEQYF